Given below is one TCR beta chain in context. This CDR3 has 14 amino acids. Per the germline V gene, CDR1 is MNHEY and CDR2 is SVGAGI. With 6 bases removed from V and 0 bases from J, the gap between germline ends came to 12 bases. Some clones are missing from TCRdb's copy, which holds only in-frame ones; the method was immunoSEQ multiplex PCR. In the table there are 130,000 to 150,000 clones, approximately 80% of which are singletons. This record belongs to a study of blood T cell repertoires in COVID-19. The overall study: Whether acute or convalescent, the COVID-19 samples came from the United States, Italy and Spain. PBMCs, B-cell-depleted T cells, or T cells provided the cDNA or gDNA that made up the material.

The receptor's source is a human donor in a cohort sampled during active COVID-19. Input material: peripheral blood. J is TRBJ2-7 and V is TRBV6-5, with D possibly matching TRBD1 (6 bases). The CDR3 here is CASREIRGSYEQYF. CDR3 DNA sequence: TGTGCCAGCAGAGAGATCAGGGGCTCCTACGAGCAGTACTTC.